This T cell receptor beta chain was found in a study of metastatic and nonmetastatic thyroid tumors (dated by TCRdb to the early 2020s). In the study overall: The researchers compared repertoires between peripheral blood samples and tumor or nodule tissue samples from patients with malignant or benign thyroid disease. Overall study results and their limits: TCR beta diversity was reported as significantly higher in malignant tumors than in benign nodules, in both blood and tumor samples.

Its CDR3 holds 14 amino acids, cysteine through phenylalanine. Only CDR3 DNA is held: 42 bases, read in frame from base 1. The V end loses 3 bases and the J end loses 2 bases, and a stretch of 10 bases separates them. CDR1 is given as MNHEY and CDR2 as SMNVEV, both from the germline V gene (reference sequence). No patient had received any treatment before thyroid surgery. The study retrospectively analysed patient clinical samples collected from about 2012 to 2019 using T-cell receptor beta sequencing. Libraries were constructed by PCR. Sequencing took place on an Illumina HiSeq 4000. High-throughput sequencing was used to profile the CDR3 region of the TCR beta-chain in every patient. For the original study's pipeline: The researchers built a classifier to tell apart papillary thyroid cancer patients with distant metastasis, based on CDR3 differences among clinicopathological groups. To measure repertoire diversity the researchers used the Shannon index, while the Morisita-Horn index served to gauge how similar the tumor and blood repertoires were. The public reads were reprocessed in TCRdb via fastp at Q25 and MiXCR, keeping in-frame beta chains. In this record, the V and J calls reflect TCRdb's handling and not the investigators' own analysis. The sample table holds over 45,000 clones, of which 22% were seen once. The ten largest clonotypes hold approximately 3.6% of the sample.

This clone was detected ten times or more. Its target antigen remains unknown. Qualities for individual bases were not recorded, and no much larger clone is one base off. Recombination linked TRBV27 to TRBJ2-5; the D element might be TRBD1 or TRBD2, as each aligns at 6 bases. This TCR was sampled from a male donor with papillary thyroid cancer or a benign thyroid nodule (not recorded which). Some clones in this sample may be carry-over from other donors' samples. The sample consisted of blood. CDR3 sequence: CASSLGGQQETQYF. The nucleotide sequence reads as follows: TGTGCCAGCAGTTTGGGAGGACAGCAAGAGACCCAGTACTTC.